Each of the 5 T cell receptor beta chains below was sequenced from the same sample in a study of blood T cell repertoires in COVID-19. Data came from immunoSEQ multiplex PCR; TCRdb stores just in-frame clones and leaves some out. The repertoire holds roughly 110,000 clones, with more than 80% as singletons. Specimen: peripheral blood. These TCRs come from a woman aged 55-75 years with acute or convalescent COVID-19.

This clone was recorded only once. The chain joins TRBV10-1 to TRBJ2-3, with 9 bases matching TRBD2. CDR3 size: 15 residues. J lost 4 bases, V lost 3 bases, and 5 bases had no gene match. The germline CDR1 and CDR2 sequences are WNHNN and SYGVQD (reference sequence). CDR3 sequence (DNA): TGCGCCAGCAGTGATGGCGGGAGGGCGCCAGATACGCAGTATTTT. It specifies CASSDGGRAPDTQYF.

In DNA form, the CDR3 reads TGTGCCAGCAGCGTCTCCCGGTCGGCGTCGAGGGACGAGCAGTACTTC. This encodes CASSVSRSASRDEQYF. The J gene is TRBJ2-7, the V gene TRBV7-9; D perhaps matches TRBD2 (5 bases). V lost 5 bases and J lost 5, with 22 bases in between. CDR3 size: 16 residues. The V gene's germline CDR1 is SEHNR and CDR2 FQNEAQ (reference sequence).

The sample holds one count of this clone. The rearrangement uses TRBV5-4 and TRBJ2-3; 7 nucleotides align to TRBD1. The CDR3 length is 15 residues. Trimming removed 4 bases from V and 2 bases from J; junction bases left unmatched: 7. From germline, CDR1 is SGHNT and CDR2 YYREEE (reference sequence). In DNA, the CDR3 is TGTGCCAGCAGCGGTCGGGGACAGCTCACAGATACGCAGTATTTT. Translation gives CASSGRGQLTDTQYF. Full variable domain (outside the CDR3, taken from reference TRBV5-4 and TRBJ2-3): ETGVTQSPTHLIKTRGQQVTLRCSSQSGHNTVSWYQQALGQGPQFIFQYYREEENGRGNFPPRFSGLQFPNYSSELNVNALELDDSALYLCASSGRGQLTDTQYFGPGTRLTVL.

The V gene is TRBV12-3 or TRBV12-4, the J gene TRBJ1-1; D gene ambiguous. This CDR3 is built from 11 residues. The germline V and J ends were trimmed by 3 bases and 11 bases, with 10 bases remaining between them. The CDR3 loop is CASSFGVGAFF. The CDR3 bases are TGTGCCAGCAGTTTCGGGGTAGGGGCTTTCTTT.

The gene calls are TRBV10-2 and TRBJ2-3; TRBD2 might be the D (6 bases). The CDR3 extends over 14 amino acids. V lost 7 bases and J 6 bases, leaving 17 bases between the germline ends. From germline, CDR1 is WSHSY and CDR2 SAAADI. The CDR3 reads CASTPGLMGDTQYF. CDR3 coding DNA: TGCGCCAGCACTCCGGGACTGATGGGTGATACGCAGTATTTT.